This T cell receptor beta chain was profiled in a study of PD-1 blockade in classical Hodgkin lymphoma. Across the whole study: A 3 mg/kg intravenous dose of nivolumab was received by patients every 2 weeks. General study findings and limits: Complete responders entered with baseline diversity on par with newly diagnosed patients, the results showed.

In every patient, relapse followed autologous stem cell transplantation, while exposure to brentuximab vedotin differed. TCRdb's copy holds only in-frame clones and misses some; the assay was immunoSEQ multiplex PCR. In the table there are approximately 36,000 clones, around 70% of which are singletons. The germline V gene has CDR1 SGHDT and CDR2 YYEEEE. Losses at the gene ends were 4 bases for V and 4 bases for J; bases not matched to a gene: 4. The CDR3 consists of 14 residues. In its sample, this clone was seen a few times. The target antigen is unknown. This chain connects TRBV5-6 to TRBJ1-2; 10 bases are shared with TRBD1. The sequenced sample was peripheral blood mononuclear cells (PBMCs), obtained before the second cycle of nivolumab. This receptor was taken from a human donor with classical Hodgkin lymphoma. In DNA form, the CDR3 reads TGTGCCAGCAGCAATGGACAGGGGGGCTATGGCTACACCTTC. Translating gives CASSNGQGGYGYTF.